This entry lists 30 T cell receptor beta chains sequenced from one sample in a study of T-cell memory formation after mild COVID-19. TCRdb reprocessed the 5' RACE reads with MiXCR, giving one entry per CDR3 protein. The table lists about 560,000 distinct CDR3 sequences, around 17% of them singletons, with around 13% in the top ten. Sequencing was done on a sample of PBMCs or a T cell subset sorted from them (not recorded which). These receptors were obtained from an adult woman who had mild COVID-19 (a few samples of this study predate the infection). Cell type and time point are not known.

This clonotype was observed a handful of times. CDR3 in DNA: TGCGGTGGGGGTAGCGAGGCTAACTATGGCTACACCTTC. It is translated as CGGGSEANYGYTF. The chain employs TRBV29-1 and TRBJ1-2, with D perhaps matching TRBD1 (5 bases). The germline V gene encodes CDR1 SQVTM and CDR2 ANQGSEA. The CDR3 covers 13 residues.

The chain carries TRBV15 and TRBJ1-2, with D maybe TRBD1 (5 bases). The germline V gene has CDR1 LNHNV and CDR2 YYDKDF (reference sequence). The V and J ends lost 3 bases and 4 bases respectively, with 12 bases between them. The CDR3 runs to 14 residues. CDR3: CATSSSRAIYGYTF. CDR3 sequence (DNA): TGTGCCACCAGCAGTAGCAGGGCAATCTATGGCTACACCTTC.

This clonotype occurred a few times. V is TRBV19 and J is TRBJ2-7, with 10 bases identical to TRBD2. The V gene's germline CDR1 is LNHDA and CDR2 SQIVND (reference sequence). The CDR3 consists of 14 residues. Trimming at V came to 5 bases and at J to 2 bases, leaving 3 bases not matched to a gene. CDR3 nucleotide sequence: TGTGCCAGTAGTGACGGGACTAGCGCCTACGAGCAGTACTTC. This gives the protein CASSDGTSAYEQYF.

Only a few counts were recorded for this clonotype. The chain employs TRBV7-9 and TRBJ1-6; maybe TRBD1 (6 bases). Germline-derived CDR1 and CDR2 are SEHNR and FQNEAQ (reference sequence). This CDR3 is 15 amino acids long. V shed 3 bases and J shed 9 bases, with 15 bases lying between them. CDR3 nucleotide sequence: TGTGCCAGCAGCTTCTCACGAGGGGGTGGTTCACCCCTCCACTTT. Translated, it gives CASSFSRGGGSPLHF. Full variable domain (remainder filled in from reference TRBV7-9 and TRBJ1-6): DTGVSQNPRHKITKRGQNVTFRCDPISEHNRLYWYRQTLGQGPEFLTYFQNEAQLEKSRLLSDRFSAERPKGSFSTLEIQRTEQGDSAMYLCASSFSRGGGSPLHFGNGTRLTVT.

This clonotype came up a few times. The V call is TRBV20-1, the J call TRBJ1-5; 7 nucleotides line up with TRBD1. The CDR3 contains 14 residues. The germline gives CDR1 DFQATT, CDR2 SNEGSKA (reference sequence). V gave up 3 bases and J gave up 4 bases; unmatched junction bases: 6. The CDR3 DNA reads TGCAGTGCTAGCCTCTCGACAGGGAATCAGCCCCAGCATTTT. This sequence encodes CSASLSTGNQPQHF.

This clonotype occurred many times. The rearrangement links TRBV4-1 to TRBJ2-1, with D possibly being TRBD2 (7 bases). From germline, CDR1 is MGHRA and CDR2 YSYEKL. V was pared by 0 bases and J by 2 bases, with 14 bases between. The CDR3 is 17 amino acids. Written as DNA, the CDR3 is TGCGCCAGCAGCCAAGATGGAACGGGGGGCCCCTACAATGAGCAGTTCTTC. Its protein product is CASSQDGTGGPYNEQFF.

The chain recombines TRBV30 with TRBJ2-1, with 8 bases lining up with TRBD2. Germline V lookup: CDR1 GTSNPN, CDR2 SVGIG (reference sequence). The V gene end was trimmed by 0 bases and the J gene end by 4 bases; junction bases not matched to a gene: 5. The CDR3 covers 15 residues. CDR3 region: CAWSVRGRFYNEQFF. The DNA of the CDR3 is TGTGCCTGGAGTGTACGCGGGAGGTTTTACAATGAGCAGTTCTTC.

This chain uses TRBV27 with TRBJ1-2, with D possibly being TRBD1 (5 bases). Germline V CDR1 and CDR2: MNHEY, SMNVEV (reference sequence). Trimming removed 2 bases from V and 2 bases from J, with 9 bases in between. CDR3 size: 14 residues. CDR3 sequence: CASSLAQGNYGYTF. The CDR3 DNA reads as TGTGCCAGCAGTTTAGCGCAGGGCAACTATGGCTACACCTTC.

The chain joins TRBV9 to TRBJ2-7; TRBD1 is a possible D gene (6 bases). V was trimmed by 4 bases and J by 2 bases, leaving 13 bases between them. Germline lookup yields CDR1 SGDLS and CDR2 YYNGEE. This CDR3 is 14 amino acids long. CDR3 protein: CASSPQQGPYEQYF. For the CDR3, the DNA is TGTGCCAGCAGCCCCCAACAGGGCCCCTACGAGCAGTACTTC.

CDR3 protein: CAIGYSYGYTF. The CDR3 bases are TGTGCCATCGGCTACAGCTATGGCTACACCTTC. The chain recombines TRBV10-3 with TRBJ1-2; D call uncertain. The CDR3 consists of 11 residues. CDR1 and CDR2 (germline): ENHRY, SYGVKD. Trimming cost V 8 bases and J 4 bases, with 8 bases left between them.

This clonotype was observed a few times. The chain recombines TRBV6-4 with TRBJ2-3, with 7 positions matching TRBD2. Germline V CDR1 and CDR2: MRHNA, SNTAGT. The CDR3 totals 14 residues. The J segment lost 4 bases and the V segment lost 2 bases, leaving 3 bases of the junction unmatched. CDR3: CASSDISGADTQYF. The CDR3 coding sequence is TGTGCCAGCAGTGACATAAGCGGGGCAGATACGCAGTATTTT.

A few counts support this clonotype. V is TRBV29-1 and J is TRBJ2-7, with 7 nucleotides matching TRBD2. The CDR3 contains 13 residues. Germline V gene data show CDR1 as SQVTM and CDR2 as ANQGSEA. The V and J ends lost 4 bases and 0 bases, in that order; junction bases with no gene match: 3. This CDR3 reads CSVGSGTSYEQYF. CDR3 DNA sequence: TGCAGCGTTGGGAGCGGGACCTCCTACGAGCAGTACTTC.

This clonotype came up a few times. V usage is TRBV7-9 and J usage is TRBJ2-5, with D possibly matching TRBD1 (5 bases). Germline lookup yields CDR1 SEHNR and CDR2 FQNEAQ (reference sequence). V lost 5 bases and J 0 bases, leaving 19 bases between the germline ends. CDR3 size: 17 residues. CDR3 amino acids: CASSPAPPDSNQETQYF. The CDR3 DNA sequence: TGTGCCAGCAGCCCCGCACCCCCCGACAGTAACCAAGAGACCCAGTACTTC.

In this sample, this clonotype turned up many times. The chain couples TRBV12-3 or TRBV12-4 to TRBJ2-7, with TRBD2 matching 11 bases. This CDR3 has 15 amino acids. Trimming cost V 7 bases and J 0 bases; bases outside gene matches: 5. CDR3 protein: CASTLTSGSSYEQYF. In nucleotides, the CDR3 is TGTGCCAGCACCCTAACTAGCGGGAGCTCCTACGAGCAGTACTTC.

The CDR3 region is CASSQQMDWLNYGYTF. The CDR3 DNA follows: TGCGCCAGCAGCCAACAGATGGACTGGCTTAACTATGGCTACACCTTC. The rearrangement links TRBV4-3 to TRBJ1-2; D is unresolved. Germline assignment: CDR1 LGHNA and CDR2 YSLEER. The CDR3 extends over 16 amino acids. Trimming shortened V by 2 bases and J by 1 base, and 14 bases separated the two germline ends.

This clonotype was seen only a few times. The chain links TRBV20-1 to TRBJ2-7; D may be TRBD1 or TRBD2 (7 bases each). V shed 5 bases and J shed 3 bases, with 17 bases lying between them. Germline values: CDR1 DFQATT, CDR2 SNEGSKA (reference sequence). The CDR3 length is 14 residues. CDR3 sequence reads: CSAPQGGVFYEQYF. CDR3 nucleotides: TGCAGTGCTCCCCAGGGGGGGGTCTTCTACGAGCAGTACTTC.

Here the CDR3 reads CASSPTPDDTEAFF. As DNA, the CDR3 is TGTGCCAGCAGTCCAACCCCCGATGACACTGAAGCTTTCTTT. The chain recombines TRBV28 with TRBJ1-1; no clear D. The CDR3 loop spans 14 amino acids. Germline CDR1 MDHEN, CDR2 SYDVKM. V was pared by 5 bases and J by 3 bases, with 13 bases between.

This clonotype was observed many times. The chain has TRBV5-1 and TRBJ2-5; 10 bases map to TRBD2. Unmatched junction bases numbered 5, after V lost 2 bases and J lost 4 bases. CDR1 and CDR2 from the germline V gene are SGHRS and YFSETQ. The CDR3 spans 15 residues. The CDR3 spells CASSLAGGPGETQYF. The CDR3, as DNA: TGCGCCAGCAGCTTAGCGGGAGGGCCAGGAGAGACCCAGTACTTC.

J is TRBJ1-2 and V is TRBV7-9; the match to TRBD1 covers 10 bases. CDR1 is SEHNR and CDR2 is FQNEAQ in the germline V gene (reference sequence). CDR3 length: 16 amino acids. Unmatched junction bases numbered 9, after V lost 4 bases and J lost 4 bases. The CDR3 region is CASSYSWDRGSYGYTF. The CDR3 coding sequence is TGTGCCAGCAGCTACTCCTGGGACAGGGGATCCTATGGCTACACCTTC.

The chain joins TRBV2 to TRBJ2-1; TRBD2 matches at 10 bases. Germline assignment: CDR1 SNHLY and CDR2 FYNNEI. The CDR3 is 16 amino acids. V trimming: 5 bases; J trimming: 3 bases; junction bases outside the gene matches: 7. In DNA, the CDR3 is TGTGCCAGCAGTAAAGGACTAGCGGCTAACTACAATGAGCAGTTCTTC. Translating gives CASSKGLAANYNEQFF. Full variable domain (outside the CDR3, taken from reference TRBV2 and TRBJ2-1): EPEVTQTPSHQVTQMGQEVILRCVPISNHLYFYWYRQILGQKVEFLVSFYNNEISEKSEIFDDQFSVERPDGSNFTLKIRSTKLEDSAMYFCASSKGLAANYNEQFFGPGTRLTVL.

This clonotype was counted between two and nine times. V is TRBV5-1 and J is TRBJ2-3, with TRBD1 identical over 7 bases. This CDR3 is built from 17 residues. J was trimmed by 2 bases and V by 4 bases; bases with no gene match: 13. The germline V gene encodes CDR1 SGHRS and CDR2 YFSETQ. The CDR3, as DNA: TGCGCCAGCAGCCCGAGACCGACAGGGAGAGCCACAGATACGCAGTATTTT. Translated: CASSPRPTGRATDTQYF.

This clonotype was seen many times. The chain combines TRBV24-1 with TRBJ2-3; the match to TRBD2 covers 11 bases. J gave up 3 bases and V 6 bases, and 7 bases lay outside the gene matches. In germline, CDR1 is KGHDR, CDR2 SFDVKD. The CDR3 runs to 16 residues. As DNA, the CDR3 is TGTGCCACCAGTCTAGCCGCTAGCGGGAGGACAGATACGCAGTATTTT. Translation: CATSLAASGRTDTQYF.

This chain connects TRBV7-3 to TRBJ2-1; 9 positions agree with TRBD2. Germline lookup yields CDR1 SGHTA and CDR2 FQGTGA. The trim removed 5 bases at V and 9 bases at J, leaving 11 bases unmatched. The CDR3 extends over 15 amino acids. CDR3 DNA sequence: TGTGCCAGCAGCCTAAAGGCGGGAGGGCCGTTTGAGCAGTTCTTC. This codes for CASSLKAGGPFEQFF.

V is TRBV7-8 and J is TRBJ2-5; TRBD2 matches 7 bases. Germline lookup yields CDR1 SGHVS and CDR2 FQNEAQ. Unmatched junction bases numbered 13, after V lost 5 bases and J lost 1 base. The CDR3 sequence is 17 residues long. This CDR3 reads CASSRPSGRRGQETQYF. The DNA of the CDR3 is TGTGCCAGCAGCCGTCCCTCCGGGAGGAGGGGCCAAGAGACCCAGTACTTC.

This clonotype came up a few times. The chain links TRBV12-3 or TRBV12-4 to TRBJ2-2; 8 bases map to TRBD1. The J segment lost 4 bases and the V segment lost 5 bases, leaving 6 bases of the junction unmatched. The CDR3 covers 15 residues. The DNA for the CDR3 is TGTGCCAGCAGTATTCGGGACAGGCCCACCGGGGAGCTGTTTTTT. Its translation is CASSIRDRPTGELFF.

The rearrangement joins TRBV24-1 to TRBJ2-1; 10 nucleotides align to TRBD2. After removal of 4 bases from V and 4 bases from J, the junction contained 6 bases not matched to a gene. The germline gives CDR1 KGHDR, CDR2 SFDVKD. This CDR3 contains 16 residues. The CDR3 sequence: CATSESGTSEYNEQFF. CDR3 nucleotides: TGTGCCACCAGTGAATCGGGGACTAGCGAATACAATGAGCAGTTCTTC.

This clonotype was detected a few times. CDR3 region: CSARDSPEAFF. For the CDR3, the DNA is TGCAGTGCGAGGGACAGCCCCGAAGCTTTCTTT. V and J are TRBV20-1 and TRBJ1-1; 7 nucleotides align to TRBD1. This CDR3 is 11 amino acids long. V dropped 6 bases and J dropped 8; count of bases not matched to a gene: 6. In germline, CDR1 is DFQATT, CDR2 SNEGSKA (reference sequence).

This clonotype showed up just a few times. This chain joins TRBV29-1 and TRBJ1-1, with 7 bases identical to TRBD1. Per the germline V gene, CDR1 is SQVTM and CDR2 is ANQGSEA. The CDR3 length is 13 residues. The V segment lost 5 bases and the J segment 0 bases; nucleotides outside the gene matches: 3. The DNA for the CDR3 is TGCAGCGTTTACAGGGGTCTGAACACTGAAGCTTTCTTT. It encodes CSVYRGLNTEAFF. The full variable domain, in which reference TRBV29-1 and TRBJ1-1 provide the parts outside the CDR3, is SAVISQKPSRDICQRGTSLTIQCQVDSQVTMMFWYRQQPGQSLTLIATANQGSEATYESGFVIDKFPISRPNLTFSTLTVSNMSPEDSSIYLCSVYRGLNTEAFFGQGTRLTVV.

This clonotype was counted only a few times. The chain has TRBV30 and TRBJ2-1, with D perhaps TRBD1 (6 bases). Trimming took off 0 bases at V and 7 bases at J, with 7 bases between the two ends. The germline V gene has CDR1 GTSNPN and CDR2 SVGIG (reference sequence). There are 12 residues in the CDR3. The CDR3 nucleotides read TGTGCCTGGAGTGTAACAGGGAATGAGCAGTTCTTC. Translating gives CAWSVTGNEQFF.

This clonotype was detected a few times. CDR3 coding DNA: TGTGCCAGCAAGGCTTCTCAAACCGGGATGGCTGAAGCTTTCTTT. Translation: CASKASQTGMAEAFF. The rearrangement uses TRBV6-2 or TRBV6-3 and TRBJ1-1, with unresolved D. Germline assignment: CDR1 MNHEY and CDR2 SVGEGT. The CDR3 totals 15 residues. Trimming shortened V by 7 bases and J by 6 bases, and 21 bases separated the two germline ends.